Here is one T cell receptor (beta chain) with its context. Antigen unknown. V was pared by 1 base and J by 2 bases, with 12 bases between. Germline CDR1 is SGHTA and CDR2 is FQGTGA. This CDR3 is built from 16 residues. Repertoires were generated with immunoSEQ multiplex PCR, while TCRdb's copy carries only in-frame clones and drops some. The sample holds about 2.3 million clones, 92% seen once. This sample is drawn from a study of shared clonotypes between healthy human individuals. Study-wide results and limits: Rarefaction revealed incomplete sorted-subset sequencing despite large depth.

The gene calls are TRBV7-3 and TRBJ2-1, with D hard to call. The origin of this receptor is a young man in good health. Some clones in this sample may be carry-over from other donors' samples. Sequencing was carried out using naive CD4+ T cells from PBMCs. Noted subset: CD45RA+ positively selected. The CDR3 here is CASSLSPLLPYNEQFF. CDR3 coding DNA: TGTGCCAGCAGCTTAAGCCCCCTGCTCCCCTACAATGAGCAGTTCTTC.